These T cell receptor beta chains were read from a single sample in a study of Ad26.COV2.S vaccination and SARS-CoV-2 variants. Assay: immunoSEQ multiplex PCR; the TCRdb copy retains only in-frame clones and omits some. The sample includes over 450,000 clones, roughly nine tenths of them seen just once. This specimen was peripheral blood, taken in a trial of Ad26.COV2.S vaccine versus placebo. The receptors come from a person aged 18 to 65 who received the Ad26.COV2.S COVID-19 vaccine or a placebo. The CDR3 runs from the conserved cysteine through the conserved F or W. A D gene is named only where the DNA matches it firmly. Only part of the rows carry a size: once, few, many, or a class if the clone is expanded.

-	TRBV18	TRBD1	TRBJ2-3	TGTGCCAGCTCAACCCGACAGGGGTCAGATACGCAGTATTTT	CASSTRQGSDTQYF
-	TRBV30	-	TRBJ2-1	TGTGCCTGGAGTGTATTCGAGGGGGTCTCCTACAATGAGCAGTTCTTC	CAWSVFEGVSYNEQFF
-	TRBV7-9	TRBD2	TRBJ2-5	TGTGCCAGCAGCGCCGGGACTAGCGGGTACGGGGAGACCCAGTACTTC	CASSAGTSGYGETQYF
-	TRBV6-6	TRBD1	TRBJ1-5	TGTGCCAGCAAAAACAGGGGGAATCAGCCCCAGCATTTT	CASKNRGNQPQHF
-	TRBV2	TRBD1	TRBJ1-6	TGTGCCAGCAGTATGGACAGGGGAAATAATTCACCCCTCCACTTT	CASSMDRGNNSPLHF
-	TRBV27	-	TRBJ1-1	TGTGCCAGCAAATCCTCGAAAATAATGAACACTGAAGCTTTCTTT	CASKSSKIMNTEAFF
-	TRBV6-5	TRBD2	TRBJ2-1	TGTGCCAGCAGTTACTCTTCGGGGAGGGCGATCAATGAGCAGTTCTTC	CASSYSSGRAINEQFF
-	TRBV4-3	TRBD1	TRBJ2-1	TGCGCCAGCAGCCAAGATCCCGGGACAGGGTCCTACAATGAGCAGTTCTTC	CASSQDPGTGSYNEQFF
-	TRBV5-4	TRBD1	TRBJ2-2	TGTGCCAGCAGCCCTGGGACAGGGGGCGCTTTCACCGGGGAGCTGTTTTTT	CASSPGTGGAFTGELFF
once	TRBV28	TRBD2	TRBJ2-3	TGTGCCAGCAGGGGGGCGGGAGGTATAGATACGCAGTATTTT	CASRGAGGIDTQYF
-	TRBV6-5	-	TRBJ2-7	TGTGCCAGCAGTAACTACTACGAGCAGTACTTC	CASSNYYEQYF